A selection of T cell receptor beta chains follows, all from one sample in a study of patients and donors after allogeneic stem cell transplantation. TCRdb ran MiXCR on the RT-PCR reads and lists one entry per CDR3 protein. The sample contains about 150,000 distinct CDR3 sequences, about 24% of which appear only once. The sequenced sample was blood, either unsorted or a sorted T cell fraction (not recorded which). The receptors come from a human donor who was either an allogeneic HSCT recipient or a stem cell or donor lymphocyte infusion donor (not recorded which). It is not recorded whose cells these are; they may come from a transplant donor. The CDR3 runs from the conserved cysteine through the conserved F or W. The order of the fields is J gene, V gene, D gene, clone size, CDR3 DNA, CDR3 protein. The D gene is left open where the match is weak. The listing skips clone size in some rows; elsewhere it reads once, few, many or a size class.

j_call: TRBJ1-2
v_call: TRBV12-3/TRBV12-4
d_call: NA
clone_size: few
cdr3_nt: TGTGCCAGCAGTTTGTTTCAGGGCATCGGCTACACCTTC
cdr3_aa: CASSLFQGIGYTF

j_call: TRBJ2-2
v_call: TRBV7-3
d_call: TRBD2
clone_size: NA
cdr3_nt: TGTGCCAGCAGCTCGGGGGGCACCGGGGAGCTGTTTTTT
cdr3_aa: CASSSGGTGELFF

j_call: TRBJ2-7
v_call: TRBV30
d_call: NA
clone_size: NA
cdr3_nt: TGTGCCTGGATAGACTTCTGGGCAGGGGAGCAGTACTTC
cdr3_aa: CAWIDFWAGEQYF

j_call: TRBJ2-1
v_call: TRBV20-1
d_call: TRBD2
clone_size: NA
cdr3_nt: TGCAGTGCTCCGCCCCCCCCCGGAGCGGGATTGGTAAATGAGCAGTTCTTC
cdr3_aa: CSAPPPPGAGLVNEQFF

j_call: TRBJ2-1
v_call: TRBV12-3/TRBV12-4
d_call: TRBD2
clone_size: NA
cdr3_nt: TGTGCCAGCAGCTACGAAACAGGGTCGGTTTTTAGCGGGAGGGCGACTCATGAGCAGTTCTTC
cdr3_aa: CASSYETGSVFSGRATHEQFF

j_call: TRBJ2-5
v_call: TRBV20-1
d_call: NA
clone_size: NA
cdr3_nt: TGCAGTGCTAGGGGGGACTTTCAAGAGACCCAGTACTTC
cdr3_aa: CSARGDFQETQYF

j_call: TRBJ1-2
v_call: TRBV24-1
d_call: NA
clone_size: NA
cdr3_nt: TGTGCCACCAGTGATTTGGCTGGCTACACCTTC
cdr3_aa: CATSDLAGYTF

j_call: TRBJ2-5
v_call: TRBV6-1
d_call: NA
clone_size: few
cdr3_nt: TGTGCCAGCAGTGAACGGCGGAGCAATCAAGAGACCCAGTACTTC
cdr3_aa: CASSERRSNQETQYF

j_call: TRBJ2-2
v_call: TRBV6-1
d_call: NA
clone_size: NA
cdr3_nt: TGTGCCAGCAGTGAAGGGACAGTTCCCGGGGAGCTGTTTTTT
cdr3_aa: CASSEGTVPGELFF

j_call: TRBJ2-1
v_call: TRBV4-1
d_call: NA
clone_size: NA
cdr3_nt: TGCGCCAGCAGCAATCTCGTGACAGGAGAGCAGTTCTTC
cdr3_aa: CASSNLVTGEQFF

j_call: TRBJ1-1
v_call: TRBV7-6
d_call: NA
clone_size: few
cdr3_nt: TGTGCCAGCAGCTTAGCGGAGGCAGGGTTGAACACTGAAGCTTTCTTT
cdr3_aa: CASSLAEAGLNTEAFF

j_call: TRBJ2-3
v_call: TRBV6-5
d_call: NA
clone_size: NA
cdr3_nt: TGTGCCAGCAGTTCGTGGGACACCGGGGGTAGCACAGATACGCAGTATTTT
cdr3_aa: CASSSWDTGGSTDTQYF

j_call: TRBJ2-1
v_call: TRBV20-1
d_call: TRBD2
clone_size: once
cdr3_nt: TGCAGTGCTAGAGCGGGACTAGCGGCGAACGGTAATGAGCAGTTCTTC
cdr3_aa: CSARAGLAANGNEQFF

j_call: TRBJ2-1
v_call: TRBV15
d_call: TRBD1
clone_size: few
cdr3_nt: TGTGCCACCAGCACTTCCCGGGACAGGGGATGGGACAATGAGCAGTTCTTC
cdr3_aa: CATSTSRDRGWDNEQFF

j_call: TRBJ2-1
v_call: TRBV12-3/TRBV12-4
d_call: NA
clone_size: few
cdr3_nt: TGTGCCAGCAGTTGGGTCCTCTACAATGAGCAGTTCTTC
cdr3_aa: CASSWVLYNEQFF

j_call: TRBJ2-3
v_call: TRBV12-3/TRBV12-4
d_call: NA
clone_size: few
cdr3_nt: TGTGCCAGCAGCCTCCAGGGTATTAGCACAGATACGCAGTATTTT
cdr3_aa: CASSLQGISTDTQYF

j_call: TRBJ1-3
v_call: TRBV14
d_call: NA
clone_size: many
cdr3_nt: TGTGCCAGCAGCCAAGGGTTCCCGGCAGACTCTGGAAACACCATATATTTT
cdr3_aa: CASSQGFPADSGNTIYF

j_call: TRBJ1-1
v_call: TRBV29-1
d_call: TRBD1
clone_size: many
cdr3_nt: TGCAGCGCCCGGGACAGGAACACTGAAGCTTTCTTT
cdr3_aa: CSARDRNTEAFF

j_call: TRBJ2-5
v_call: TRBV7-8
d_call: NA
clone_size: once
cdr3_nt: TGTGCCAGCAGCTTAGAGTCGGAGAAAGAGACCCAGTACTTC
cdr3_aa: CASSLESEKETQYF

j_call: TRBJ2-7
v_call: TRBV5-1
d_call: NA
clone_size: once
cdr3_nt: TGCGCCAGCGGGGTAGAAGGGGAAGGACCCTACGAGCAGTACTTC
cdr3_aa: CASGVEGEGPYEQYF

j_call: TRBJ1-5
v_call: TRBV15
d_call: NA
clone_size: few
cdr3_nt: TGTGCCACCAGCACGAGGGGTTTGAATCAGCCCCAGCATTTT
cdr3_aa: CATSTRGLNQPQHF

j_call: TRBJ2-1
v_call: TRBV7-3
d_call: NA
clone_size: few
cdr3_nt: TGTGCCAGCAGCACCTATGGGGGCTCCAATGAGCAGTTCTTC
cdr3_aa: CASSTYGGSNEQFF

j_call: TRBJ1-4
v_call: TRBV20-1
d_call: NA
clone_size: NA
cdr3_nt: TGCAGTGCTAGAGATAGGCCAGGGGAGGAAAAACTGTTTTTT
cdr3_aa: CSARDRPGEEKLFF

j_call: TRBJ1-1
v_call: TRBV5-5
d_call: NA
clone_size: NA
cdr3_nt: TGTGCCAGCAGCTTGACAATCAGGGCTATGAACACTGAAGCTTTCTTT
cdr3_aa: CASSLTIRAMNTEAFF

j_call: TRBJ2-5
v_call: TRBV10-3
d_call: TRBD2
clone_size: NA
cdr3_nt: TGTGGGTCCGCGGGAGGGGATCAAGAGACCCAGTACTTC
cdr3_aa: CGSAGGDQETQYF

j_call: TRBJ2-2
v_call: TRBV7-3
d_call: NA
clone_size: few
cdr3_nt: TGTGCCAGCAGCTTAGGGGGTGCCGGGGAGCTGTTTTTT
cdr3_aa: CASSLGGAGELFF

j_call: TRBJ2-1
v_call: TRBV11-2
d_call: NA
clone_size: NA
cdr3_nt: TGTGCCAGCAGCTTAGTTCAGGGCAGGGTAAATGAGCAGTTCTTC
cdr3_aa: CASSLVQGRVNEQFF

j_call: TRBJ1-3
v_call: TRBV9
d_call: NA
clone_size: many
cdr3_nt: TGTGCCAGCAGCCCTCAGACCGCGGGGATCTCTGGAAACACCATATATTTT
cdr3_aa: CASSPQTAGISGNTIYF

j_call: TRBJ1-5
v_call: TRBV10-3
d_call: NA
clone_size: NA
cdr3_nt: TGTGCCATTGGCTGGCCCCAGCATTTT
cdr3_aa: CAIGWPQHF

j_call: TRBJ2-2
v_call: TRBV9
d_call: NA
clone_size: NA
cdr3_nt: TGTGCCAGCAGCGGCCCGGGACAGAACACCGGGGAGCTGTTTTTT
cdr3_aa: CASSGPGQNTGELFF

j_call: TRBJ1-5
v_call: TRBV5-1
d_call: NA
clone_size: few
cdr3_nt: TGCGCCAGCAGCTTGGAGAGGGGAAGTCAGCCCCAGCATTTT
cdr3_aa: CASSLERGSQPQHF

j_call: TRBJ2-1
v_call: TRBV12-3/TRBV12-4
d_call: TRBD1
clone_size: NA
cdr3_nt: TGTGCCAGCACCGGATCACCGGGACAGGGGCTTTACAATGAGCAGTTCTTC
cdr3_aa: CASTGSPGQGLYNEQFF

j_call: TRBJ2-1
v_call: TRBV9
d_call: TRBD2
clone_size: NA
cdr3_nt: TGTGCCAGCAGCGTAGCAGCTAGCGGGAGTTCAACCAATGAGCAGTTCTTC
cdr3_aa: CASSVAASGSSTNEQFF

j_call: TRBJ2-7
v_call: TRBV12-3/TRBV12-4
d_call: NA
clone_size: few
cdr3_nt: TGTGCCAGCAGTTTGATGAGCTGGGCAGCCAGGTCCTACGAGCAGTACTTC
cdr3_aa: CASSLMSWAARSYEQYF

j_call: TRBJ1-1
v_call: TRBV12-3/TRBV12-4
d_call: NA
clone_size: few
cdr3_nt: TGTGCCAGCAGCCCCAGGCAGAGTATGAACACTGAAGCTTTCTTT
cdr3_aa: CASSPRQSMNTEAFF

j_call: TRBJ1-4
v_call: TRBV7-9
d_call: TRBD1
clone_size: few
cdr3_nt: TGTGCCAGCAGCCACGGACAGGGGGCAACTAATGAAAAACTGTTTTTT
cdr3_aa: CASSHGQGATNEKLFF

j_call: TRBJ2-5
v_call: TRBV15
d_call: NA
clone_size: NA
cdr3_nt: TGTGCCACCAGCAGAGATCTGGCACTAGCTCGGGAGACCCAGTACTTC
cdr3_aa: CATSRDLALARETQYF

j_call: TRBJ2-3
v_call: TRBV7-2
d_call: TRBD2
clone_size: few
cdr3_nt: TGTGCCAGCAGCTTCGCTAGCGGGGAAGGTACGCAGTATTTT
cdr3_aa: CASSFASGEGTQYF

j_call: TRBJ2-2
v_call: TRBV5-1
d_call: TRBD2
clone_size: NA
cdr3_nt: TGCGCCAGCAGCTCGTCGACTAGCAGATACACCGGGGAGCTGTTTTTT
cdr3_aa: CASSSSTSRYTGELFF

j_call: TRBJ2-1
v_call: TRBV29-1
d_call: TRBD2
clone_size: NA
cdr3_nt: TGCAGCGTTGATTCGGGACTAGCGGGAGTCCTATCCTACAATGAGCAGTTCTTC
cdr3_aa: CSVDSGLAGVLSYNEQFF

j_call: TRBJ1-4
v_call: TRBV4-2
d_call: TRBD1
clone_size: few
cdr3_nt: TGTGCCAGCAGCCAAGTTTTCAGGGACAGGGGAAATGAAAAACTGTTTTTT
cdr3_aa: CASSQVFRDRGNEKLFF

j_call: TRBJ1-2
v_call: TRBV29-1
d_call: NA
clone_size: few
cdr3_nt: TGCAGCGTTGGAACGGGCCCCGGGGGCTTTGGCTACACCTTC
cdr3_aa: CSVGTGPGGFGYTF

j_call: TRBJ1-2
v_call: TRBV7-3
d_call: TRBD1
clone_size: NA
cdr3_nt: TGTGCCAGCAGCATCGGGACAGGGCTTGACTATGGCTACACCTTC
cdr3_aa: CASSIGTGLDYGYTF

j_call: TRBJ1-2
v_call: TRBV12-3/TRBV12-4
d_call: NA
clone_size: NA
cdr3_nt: TGTGCCAGCAGTTTTACAGCGAGCTATGGCTACACCTTC
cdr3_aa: CASSFTASYGYTF

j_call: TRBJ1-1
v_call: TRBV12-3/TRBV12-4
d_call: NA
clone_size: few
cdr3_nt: TGTGCCAGCAGTTTATCGGCCTCTGAAGCTTTCTTT
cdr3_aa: CASSLSASEAFF

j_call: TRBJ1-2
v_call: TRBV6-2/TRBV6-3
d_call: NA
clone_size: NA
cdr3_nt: TGTGCCAGCGATTGGGACTCGAACTATGGCTACACCTTC
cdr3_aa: CASDWDSNYGYTF

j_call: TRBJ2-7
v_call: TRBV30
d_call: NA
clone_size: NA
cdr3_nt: TGTGCCTGGAGTGGGGACACAATTTCCTACGAGCAGTACTTC
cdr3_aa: CAWSGDTISYEQYF